This TCR beta chain is from a study of CD8+CD57+ T cells in acquired aplastic anemia. The CDR3 contains 12 residues. Germline V CDR1 and CDR2: GTSNPN, SVGIG (reference sequence). The V gene lost 2 bases and the J gene lost 4 bases, with 8 bases spanning the gap. Genomic DNA templated the TCR beta VDJ and CDR3 profiling. In TCRdb, the reads were re-called with MiXCR into one record per CDR3 protein. Among 300,000 or so distinct CDR3 sequences listed, around 60% were seen once. The sequenced material came from sorted CD4+, CD8+, or CD8+CD57+ T cells (not recorded which) from PBMCs. The chain combines TRBV30 with TRBJ1-2; tentatively, D is TRBD1 (6 bases). The receptor was derived from a human donor with severe aplastic anemia or a healthy control (not recorded which). The CDR3 protein is CAWSSDSYGYTF. The CDR3 nucleotides read TGTGCCTGGAGTTCGGACAGCTATGGCTACACCTTC.